This T cell receptor (beta chain) was captured in a study of blood T cell repertoires in COVID-19. Study-wide background: COVID-19 samples from acute and convalescent phases originated in the United States, Italy and Spain. In each case, the material was cDNA or gDNA derived from T cells, B-cell-depleted T cells, or PBMCs.

The CDR3 sequence is 15 residues long. The germline gives CDR1 LGHDT, CDR2 YNNKEL (reference sequence). Germline trimming cut 4 bases from V and 6 bases from J; bases unmatched to any gene: 6. Clones were sequenced by immunoSEQ multiplex PCR, and TCRdb holds only the in-frame ones, with some missing. Counted here are some 150,000 clones, roughly 88% occurring once; the ten biggest clones make up roughly 4.3%. The sample was PBMCs or T cells enriched from blood (not recorded which). The TCR was taken from a man aged 50-59 years who had recovered from COVID-19. The chain uses TRBV3-1 (or the pseudogene TRBV3-2) and TRBJ2-1; 10 nucleotides match TRBD2. The CDR3 sequence is CASSPSAGGVNEQFF. The CDR3 DNA follows: TGTGCCAGCAGCCCCTCAGCGGGGGGGGTCAATGAGCAGTTCTTC.